One sample yielded the 18 T cell receptor beta chains listed below, sequenced in a study of blood T cell repertoires in COVID-19. Using immunoSEQ multiplex PCR, the repertoire was profiled, and TCRdb retains in-frame clones only, with some absent. The sample has 140,000 to 150,000 clones, 80% to 90% seen once. Sequenced sample: peripheral blood. All receptors derive from a man older than 75 with acute or convalescent COVID-19.

The gene calls are TRBV6-6 and TRBJ2-1; TRBD1 matches at 9 bases. This CDR3 spans 17 amino acids. The trim removed 5 bases at V and 7 bases at J, leaving 15 bases unmatched. Germline loops: CDR1 MNHNY, CDR2 SVGAGI (reference sequence). Written as DNA, the CDR3 is TGTGCCAGCAGTCCCCCAAGGTCGGGACAGGGTGTTAATGAGCAGTTCTTC. This codes for CASSPPRSGQGVNEQFF.

V gene TRBV7-9 combines with J gene TRBJ2-5; 8 bases agree with TRBD1. CDR1 is SEHNR and CDR2 is FQNEAQ in the germline V gene (reference sequence). The CDR3 totals 14 residues. Losses at the gene ends were 3 bases for V and 1 base for J; bases not matched to a gene: 1. In DNA, the CDR3 is TGTGCCAGCAGCTTGGGACAGGTCCAAGAGACCCAGTACTTC. Amino acid sequence: CASSLGQVQETQYF.

The chain has TRBV11-2 and TRBJ2-1, with 9 bases lining up with TRBD2. With V trimmed by 5 bases and J by 3 bases, 8 bases remained unmatched. Germline V gene lookup returns CDR1 SGHAT and CDR2 FQNNGV. The CDR3 consists of 16 residues. For the CDR3, the DNA is TGTGCCAGCAGCGTCGGGACTAGCAACTACTACAATGAGCAGTTCTTC. Residues: CASSVGTSNYYNEQFF.

This clone came up once. The chain is built from TRBV19 and TRBJ2-1; 11 bases line up with TRBD2. The CDR3 covers 15 residues. The ends lost 6 bases at V and 2 bases at J; junction bases unmatched: 3. Germline-derived CDR1 and CDR2 are LNHDA and SQIVND (reference sequence). This chain's CDR3 is CASRPTSGAYNEQFF. Written as DNA, the CDR3 is TGTGCCAGTAGACCGACTAGCGGGGCCTACAATGAGCAGTTCTTC.

In this sample, this clone turned up once. This chain connects TRBV10-2 to TRBJ2-6; TRBD1 matches at 7 bases. The CDR3 has 17 amino acids. Germline CDR1 is WSHSY and CDR2 is SAAADI. V lost 4 bases and J lost 0; bases outside the gene matches: 6. CDR3 loop: CASSGTGANSGANVLTF. The CDR3 nucleotides are TGCGCCAGCAGTGGAACAGGGGCGAACTCTGGGGCCAACGTCCTGACTTTC.

As for this clone: Other DNA sequences in the sample encode the same CDR3. For the CDR3, the DNA is TGTGCCAGCAGCGAGACAGGGATCTATGGCTACACCTTC. Translating it yields CASSETGIYGYTF. This chain connects TRBV2 to TRBJ1-2, with TRBD1 identical over 7 bases. In germline, CDR1 is SNHLY, CDR2 FYNNEI. The CDR3 sequence is 13 residues long. The V gene end was trimmed by 6 bases and the J gene end by 4 bases; junction bases not matched to a gene: 5.

The V call is TRBV6-1, the J call TRBJ1-5; the D gene is possibly TRBD1 (5 bases). Per the germline V gene, CDR1 is MNHNS and CDR2 is SASEGT. There are 15 residues in the CDR3. Trimming cost V 2 bases and J 4 bases, with 12 bases left between them. Here the CDR3 DNA reads TGTGCCAGCAGTGAAACGCCTGGGGGGAATCAGCCCCAGCATTTT. It translates to CASSETPGGNQPQHF.

This clone was recorded a few times. The V and J genes are TRBV4-1 and TRBJ1-4; a possible D gene is TRBD1 (6 bases). The CDR3 runs 15 residues. The germline V and J ends were trimmed by 0 bases and 7 bases, with 12 bases remaining between them. The germline V gene encodes CDR1 MGHRA and CDR2 YSYEKL. The CDR3, as DNA: TGCGCCAGCAGCCAAGATAGGGGGTGGGGTGAAAAACTGTTTTTT. Translated, it gives CASSQDRGWGEKLFF.

The table lists this clone with a few counts. The chain couples TRBV21-1 to TRBJ1-1. TRBV21-1 is reported as a pseudogene. This CDR3 spans 15 amino acids. CDR3 protein: CASSTWLGEDTEAFF. CDR3 bases: TGTGCCAGCAGCACCTGGTTAGGGGAGGACACTGAAGCTTTCTTT.

The gene calls are TRBV10-1 and TRBJ2-4; 11 bases line up with TRBD2. This CDR3 has 19 residues. Germline V gene data show CDR1 as WNHNN and CDR2 as SYGVQD (reference sequence). V was clipped by 6 bases and J by 0 bases; unmatched bases: 13. CDR3 nucleotide sequence: TGCGCCAGCAGCCTAGCCGGGACTAGCGGAAATCTAGCCAAAAACATTCAGTACTTC. Its protein product is CASSLAGTSGNLAKNIQYF.

This rearrangement joins TRBV7-9 to TRBJ2-1, with 7 bases matching TRBD2. V dropped 0 bases and J dropped 0; count of bases not matched to a gene: 8. The CDR3 has 18 residues. Germline assignment: CDR1 SEHNR and CDR2 FQNEAQ (reference sequence). CDR3 bases: TGTGCCAGCAGCTTAGCGACTAGCCTAGTGGGCTCCTACAATGAGCAGTTCTTC. It specifies CASSLATSLVGSYNEQFF.

The chain carries TRBV18 and TRBJ1-6, with D tentatively TRBD1 (6 bases). The length of the CDR3 is 14 residues. V was pared by 3 bases and J by 10 bases, with 13 bases between. Germline V gene sequence: CDR1 KGHSH, CDR2 LQKENI. The CDR3 DNA sequence: TGTGCCAGCTCACCGACGGACGGACAGTCACCCCTCCACTTT. The encoded protein is CASSPTDGQSPLHF. Full variable domain (outside the CDR3, taken from reference TRBV18 and TRBJ1-6): NAGVMQNPRHLVRRRGQEARLRCSPMKGHSHVYWYRQLPEEGLKFMVYLQKENIIDESGMPKERFSAEFPKEGPSILRIQQVVRGDSAAYFCASSPTDGQSPLHFGNGTRLTVT.

The V and J genes are TRBV19 and TRBJ1-6; no reliable D call. The V gene's germline CDR1 is LNHDA and CDR2 SQIVND (reference sequence). CDR3 length: 17 residues. Trimming cost V 4 bases and J 2 bases, with 15 bases left between them. The CDR3 DNA reads TGTGCCAGTAGTAAAGATCCGATGAGCACCTATAATTCACCCCTCCACTTT. Translating gives CASSKDPMSTYNSPLHF.

This clone was recorded only once. V usage is TRBV6-6 and J usage is TRBJ1-6; D remains unclear. The CDR3 covers 14 residues. Germline V gene sequence: CDR1 MNHNY, CDR2 SVGAGI (reference sequence). V was cut by 6 bases and J by 0 bases, with 6 bases left in between. CDR3 residues: CASRAYSYNSPLHF. The CDR3 nucleotides read TGTGCCAGCAGAGCATACTCCTATAATTCACCCCTCCACTTT.

This clone was observed a handful of times. V is TRBV5-1 and J is TRBJ1-1, with a tentative D call TRBD1 (6 bases). Germline values: CDR1 SGHRS, CDR2 YFSETQ. Trimming removed 4 bases at V and 4 bases at J, with 17 bases between. The CDR3 loop spans 15 amino acids. CDR3 in DNA: TGCGCCAGCAGCCCCGAGTTGGGGGCGAGCACTGAAGCTTTCTTT. This gives the protein CASSPELGASTEAFF. Looking up the rest from reference TRBV5-1 and TRBJ1-1 gives the full variable domain: KAGVTQTPRYLIKTRGQQVTLSCSPISGHRSVSWYQQTPGQGLQFLFEYFSETQRNKGNFPGRFSGRQFSNSRSEMNVSTLELGDSALYLCASSPELGASTEAFFGQGTRLTVV.

This chain joins TRBV13 and TRBJ2-3; TRBD2 matches at 10 bases. Germline-derived CDR1 and CDR2 are PRHDT and FYEKMQ (reference sequence). The CDR3 contains 15 residues. Trimming cost V 5 bases and J 6 bases; bases outside gene matches: 8. The CDR3 spells CASSHSGGKLDTQYF. For the CDR3, the DNA is TGTGCCAGCAGCCATAGCGGGGGGAAGCTGGATACGCAGTATTTT.

The genes are TRBV7-2 and TRBJ2-5; 9 bases are shared with TRBD1. Unmatched junction bases numbered 6, after V lost 2 bases and J lost 5 bases. This CDR3 contains 15 residues. Looked up from germline, CDR1 is SGHTA and CDR2 is FQGNSA. The DNA for the CDR3 is TGTGCCAGCAGCTTACAAACAGGGGGCCGGGAGACCCAGTACTTC. It codes for CASSLQTGGRETQYF.

This clone was seen a few times. The CDR3 sequence is CASSQTRDRGQPQHF. In DNA, the CDR3 is TGCGCCAGCAGCCAAACCCGGGACAGGGGTCAGCCCCAGCATTTT. The chain has TRBV4-1 and TRBJ1-5, with 10 bases that match TRBD1. Germline V gene lookup returns CDR1 MGHRA and CDR2 YSYEKL. The trim removed 2 bases at V and 6 bases at J, leaving 4 bases unmatched. The CDR3 runs to 15 residues.